This passage covers 17 T cell receptor beta chains from one sample sequenced in a study of blood T cells in healthy people across ages. Combining a sample-barcoded 5' primer with a J-beta primer mix, a second PCR ran for about 7 to 11 cycles. TCRdb ran MiXCR on the 5' RACE reads and lists one entry per CDR3 protein. The table has some 890,000 distinct CDR3 sequences, roughly 29% seen once; the top ten hold roughly 10%. The data were also submitted as part of a second study, on T cells of mothers and their children.

Source material: blood. The receptors were gathered from a woman between 40 and 50 years old in good health.

This clonotype was seen more than once but under ten times. The J gene is TRBJ2-5, the V gene TRBV3-1, with 14 bases aligning to TRBD2. Germline assignment: CDR1 LGHDT and CDR2 YNNKEL (reference sequence). The length of the CDR3 is 16 residues. The V and J ends lost 2 bases and 4 bases, in that order; junction bases with no gene match: 3. This CDR3 reads CASSQSGTSGGETQYF. The CDR3 coding sequence is TGTGCCAGCAGCCAATCCGGGACTAGCGGGGGAGAGACCCAGTACTTC.

V and J are TRBV6-6 and TRBJ1-3; D unclear. V was clipped by 6 bases and J by 2 bases, with 17 bases between them. The CDR3 spans 16 residues. Germline CDR1 and CDR2: MNHNY and SVGAGI (reference sequence). The CDR3 DNA is TGTGCCAGCAGCTCCCGGGGAGGTCTCCCTGGAAACACCATATATTTT. Translated: CASSSRGGLPGNTIYF.

This chain joins TRBV5-5 and TRBJ2-3; D uncertain. Germline CDR1 reads SGHKS; CDR2 reads YYEKEE (reference sequence). There are 12 residues in the CDR3. V was trimmed by 4 bases and J by 14 bases, leaving 17 bases between them. CDR3 DNA sequence: TGTGCCAGCAGCGCCCCCCAGGAACGCCGGTATTTT. Its protein is CASSAPQERRYF.

This clonotype was observed a handful of times. A much larger clone differs by one base, so this may be a read error. The chain couples TRBV12-3 or TRBV12-4 to TRBJ2-5, with D uncertain. Trimming shortened V by 4 bases and J by 0 bases, and 9 bases separated the two germline ends. The CDR3 sequence is 14 residues long. This chain's CDR3 is CASSWGPNQETQYF. CDR3 nucleotides: TGTGCCAGCAGTTGGGGTCCGAACCAAGAGACCCAGTACTTC.

This clonotype showed up just a few times. V gene TRBV12-3 or TRBV12-4 combines with J gene TRBJ1-1, with D perhaps matching TRBD1 (6 bases). Trimming removed 6 bases at V and 7 bases at J, with 9 bases between. The CDR3 is 11 residues long. CDR3 loop: CASRVDSEAFF. The CDR3 DNA reads as TGTGCCAGCAGGGTGGACAGTGAAGCTTTCTTT.

The chain employs TRBV7-3 and TRBJ2-3; TRBD2 is a possible D gene (7 bases). Per the germline V gene, CDR1 is SGHTA and CDR2 is FQGTGA. The CDR3 consists of 14 residues. Between the trimmed V and J ends, which lost 2 bases and 6 bases, there was a span of 12 bases. The CDR3 region has the DNA TGTGCCAGCAGCTTAGGGGGGGCCCGGGATACGCAGTATTTT. It is translated as CASSLGGARDTQYF.

J is TRBJ2-6 and V is TRBV5-6; weak D call: TRBD2 (5 bases). Trimming stripped 3 bases from V and 0 bases from J, with 16 bases between. The CDR3 sequence is 18 residues long. The V gene's germline CDR1 is SGHDT and CDR2 YYEEEE. As DNA, the CDR3 is TGTGCCAGCAGCTCTGGCGAGACTACACACTCTGGGGCCAACGTCCTGACTTTC. It is translated as CASSSGETTHSGANVLTF.

This clonotype was found many times. V is TRBV7-2 and J is TRBJ1-2; 8 bases agree with TRBD1. CDR1 is SGHTA and CDR2 is FQGNSA in the germline V gene. Trimming at V came to 6 bases and at J to 1 base, leaving 7 bases not matched to a gene. The CDR3 is 15 amino acids. CDR3 loop: CASSPGQGFNYGYTF. The CDR3 DNA reads TGTGCCAGCAGTCCCGGACAGGGCTTTAACTATGGCTACACCTTC.

There are many counts of this clonotype. J is TRBJ2-7 and V is TRBV20-1; D not resolved. Between the trimmed V and J ends, which lost 0 bases and 0 bases, there was a span of 9 bases. This CDR3 is built from 14 residues. Germline-derived CDR1 and CDR2 are DFQATT and SNEGSKA (reference sequence). The DNA for the CDR3 is TGCAGTGCTAGAGATCCCAGGAACTCCTACGAGCAGTACTTC. Translating gives CSARDPRNSYEQYF.

The chain combines TRBV7-8 with TRBJ2-5; the match to TRBD1 covers 12 bases. CDR1 is SGHVS and CDR2 is FQNEAQ in the germline V gene. With 5 bases clipped from V and 6 bases from J, the junction kept 16 bases outside the gene matches. This CDR3 spans 18 amino acids. This CDR3 is CASSPFPPGQGAVKTQYF. Here the CDR3 DNA reads TGTGCCAGCAGCCCATTTCCCCCGGGACAGGGGGCTGTGAAGACCCAGTACTTC.

The genes are TRBV28 and TRBJ2-7; 10 nucleotides match TRBD1. This CDR3 has 16 amino acids. Per the germline V gene, CDR1 is MDHEN and CDR2 is SYDVKM. The trim removed 7 bases at V and 5 bases at J, leaving 14 bases unmatched. CDR3 sequence (DNA): TGTGCCAGCAACCAATCTCCGGGACAGGGGATCCACGAGCAGTACTTC. Its translation is CASNQSPGQGIHEQYF.

The V and J genes are TRBV5-6 and TRBJ2-7; TRBD2 matches at 13 bases. Germline loops: CDR1 SGHDT, CDR2 YYEEEE. The CDR3 covers 15 residues. Trimming at V came to 5 bases and at J to 4 bases, leaving 6 bases not matched to a gene. The CDR3 here is CASRTWTSGSYEQYF. In DNA form, the CDR3 reads TGTGCCAGCAGAACTTGGACTAGCGGGAGTTACGAGCAGTACTTC.

There are many counts of this clonotype. The chain combines TRBV7-9 with TRBJ2-5; the D gene is possibly TRBD2 (5 bases). The CDR3 is 14 residues long. The V gene lost 5 bases and the J gene lost 4 bases, with 14 bases spanning the gap. In germline, CDR1 is SEHNR, CDR2 FQNEAQ (reference sequence). CDR3: CASSARTRAETQYF. Written as DNA, the CDR3 is TGTGCCAGCAGCGCCCGGACGCGGGCAGAGACCCAGTACTTC.

CDR3 sequence (DNA): TGTGCCAGCAGTTGCCGGGCGGCTAATTCACCCCTCCACTTT. Translated, it gives CASSCRAANSPLHF. The gene calls are TRBV28 and TRBJ1-6; D is unresolved. Trimming pared 4 bases from V and 6 bases from J, leaving 10 bases between. The germline V gene has CDR1 MDHEN and CDR2 SYDVKM. The CDR3 runs to 14 residues.

This clonotype was seen a handful of times. J is TRBJ2-3 and V is TRBV7-8; D not certain. Trimming shortened V by 0 bases and J by 5 bases, and 6 bases separated the two germline ends. CDR1 is SGHVS and CDR2 is FQNEAQ in the germline V gene. CDR3 length: 13 amino acids. CDR3 protein: CASSLAIVDTQYF. CDR3 bases: TGTGCCAGCAGCTTAGCTATAGTAGATACGCAGTATTTT.

A few counts support this clonotype. The chain joins TRBV7-9 to TRBJ2-2; TRBD1 agrees at 7 bases. In germline, CDR1 is SEHNR, CDR2 FQNEAQ (reference sequence). Losses at the gene ends were 2 bases for V and 3 bases for J; bases not matched to a gene: 3. The CDR3 length is 15 residues. The CDR3 DNA sequence: TGTGCCAGCAGCTTACTACAGGGGTACACCGGGGAGCTGTTTTTT. Translation: CASSLLQGYTGELFF.

This clonotype was found a few times. The genes are TRBV28 and TRBJ1-2; unclear D gene. Germline CDR1 and CDR2: MDHEN and SYDVKM. The CDR3 has 11 residues. Deletions cut 8 bases from V and 4 bases from J, with 8 bases between. The CDR3 protein is CASGITYGYTF. CDR3 DNA: TGTGCCAGCGGCATTACCTATGGCTACACCTTC.